The TCR beta chain described here comes from a study of cytotoxic CD8 clonotypes in ibrutinib-treated CLL. Clones were sequenced by immunoSEQ multiplex PCR, and TCRdb holds only the in-frame ones, with some missing. The sample has about 140,000 clones; approximately 77% are singletons. The CDR3 length is 15 residues. Germline V gene data show CDR1 as MNHEY and CDR2 as SMNVEV (reference sequence). J lost 2 bases, V lost 3 bases, and 5 bases had no gene match. The specimen comprised PBMCs, sampled after 12 months of ibrutinib treatment. The TCR sequence derives from a human donor with chronic lymphocytic leukemia. The rearrangement uses TRBV27 and TRBJ2-5, with TRBD2 matching over 8 bases. CDR3: CASSFAGGPQETQYF. The CDR3 DNA sequence: TGTGCCAGCAGTTTTGCGGGGGGCCCTCAAGAGACCCAGTACTTC.